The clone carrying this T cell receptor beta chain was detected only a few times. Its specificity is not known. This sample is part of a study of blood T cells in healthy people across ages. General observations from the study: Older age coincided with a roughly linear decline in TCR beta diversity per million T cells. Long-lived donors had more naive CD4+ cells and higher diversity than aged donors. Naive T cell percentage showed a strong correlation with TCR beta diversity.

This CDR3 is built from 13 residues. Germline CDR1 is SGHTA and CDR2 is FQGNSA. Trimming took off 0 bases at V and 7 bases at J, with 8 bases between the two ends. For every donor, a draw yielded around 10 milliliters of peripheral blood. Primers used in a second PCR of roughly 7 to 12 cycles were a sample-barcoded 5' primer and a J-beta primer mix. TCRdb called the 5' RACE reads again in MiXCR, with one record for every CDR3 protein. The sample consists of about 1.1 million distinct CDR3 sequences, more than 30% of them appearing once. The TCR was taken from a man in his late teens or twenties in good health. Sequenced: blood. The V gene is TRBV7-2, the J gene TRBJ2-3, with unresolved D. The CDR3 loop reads CASSLAGRHTQYF. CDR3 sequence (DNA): TGTGCCAGCAGCTTAGCGGGCAGACATACGCAGTATTTT. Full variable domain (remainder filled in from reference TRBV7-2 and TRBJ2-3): GAGVSQSPSNKVTEKGKDVELRCDPISGHTALYWYRQSLGQGLEFLIYFQGNSAPDKSGLPSDRFSAERTGGSVSTLTIQRTQQEDSAVYLCASSLAGRHTQYFGPGTRLTVL.